Listed here are 9 T cell receptor beta chains from one sample, sequenced in a study of beta chain features in type 1 diabetes. All of the isolated RNA was reverse transcribed, so expressed TCRB transcripts were sequenced. Profiling relied on immunoSEQ multiplex PCR, and the TCRdb table lists in-frame clones only, not all of them. The sample includes fewer than 500,000 clones, approximately 15% of them seen just once. The sequenced material came from naive CD4+ T cells from blood. The receptor set was obtained from a young man in good health.

The chain uses TRBV5-4 and TRBJ2-3, with a weak D call TRBD1 (6 bases). Germline CDR1 SGHNT, CDR2 YYREEE (reference sequence). Trimming stripped 2 bases from V and 0 bases from J, with 19 bases between. The CDR3 is made up of 18 amino acids. The CDR3 nucleotides read TGTGCCAGCAGCTTTGTGGACAGCGGCCCCTCTAGCACAGATACGCAGTATTTT. Protein sequence: CASSFVDSGPSSTDTQYF.

The V and J genes are TRBV4-3 and TRBJ2-7, with 8 positions matching TRBD1. The CDR3 is 15 amino acids. The germline V gene encodes CDR1 LGHNA and CDR2 YSLEER. J gave up 4 bases and V 1 base, and 6 bases lay outside the gene matches. The CDR3 bases are TGCGCCAGCAGCCAAGGTCCGAGACAGGGGTACGAGCAGTACTTC. Its protein is CASSQGPRQGYEQYF.

There are a few counts of this clone. V usage is TRBV7-9 and J usage is TRBJ1-3; no firm D call. Germline V gene lookup returns CDR1 SEHNR and CDR2 FQNEAQ (reference sequence). V was pared by 0 bases and J by 0 bases, with 12 bases between. The CDR3 length is 17 residues. CDR3 DNA sequence: TGTGCCAGCAGCTTAGCTATGGAGGTTCGCTCTGGAAACACCATATATTTT. Translation gives CASSLAMEVRSGNTIYF. Full variable domain (rest looked up from reference TRBV7-9 and TRBJ1-3): DTGVSQNPRHKITKRGQNVTFRCDPISEHNRLYWYRQTLGQGPEFLTYFQNEAQLEKSRLLSDRFSAERPKGSFSTLEIQRTEQGDSAMYLCASSLAMEVRSGNTIYFGEGSWLTVV.

In this sample, this clone turned up a few times. The V gene is TRBV6-5, the J gene TRBJ2-7, with 10 bases identical to TRBD1. The CDR3 contains 13 residues. V was clipped by 0 bases and J by 10 bases; unmatched bases: 3. In germline, CDR1 is MNHEY, CDR2 SVGAGI. The CDR3 protein is CASSYSGTGEQYV. The DNA of the CDR3 is TGTGCCAGCAGTTACTCCGGGACAGGGGAACAGTACGTC.

The chain employs TRBV9 and TRBJ2-6; D uncertain. CDR1 SGDLS and CDR2 YYNGEE come from the germline V gene. The CDR3 length is 15 residues. Trimming removed 4 bases from V and 1 base from J, with 9 bases in between. The CDR3 reads CASSPYFSGANVLTF. The CDR3 nucleotides are TGTGCCAGCAGCCCCTATTTTTCTGGGGCCAACGTCCTGACTTTC.

The rearrangement joins TRBV4-1 to TRBJ2-1; D call uncertain. V lost 4 bases, J lost 4 bases, and 11 bases lay in between. Germline CDR1 MGHRA, CDR2 YSYEKL. The length of the CDR3 is 14 residues. The CDR3 reads CASSPPAKYNEQFF. DNA for the CDR3: TGCGCCAGCAGCCCGCCCGCTAAGTACAATGAGCAGTTCTTC.

Turning to this clone: Other DNA sequences within the sample encode an identical CDR3. The chain combines TRBV6-5 with TRBJ2-4, with D hard to call. V was clipped by 2 bases and J by 0 bases, with 8 bases between them. Germline assignment: CDR1 MNHEY and CDR2 SVGAGI. The CDR3 consists of 15 residues. The CDR3 DNA reads as TGTGCCAGCAGTTACGCCGGATTAGCCAAAAACATTCAGTACTTC. Residues: CASSYAGLAKNIQYF.

This clone turned up a few times. The junction shows a germline mismatch at one end, possibly a read error. This chain links TRBV30 with TRBJ2-1; D unresolved. The CDR3 is 11 residues long. From germline, CDR1 is GTSNPN and CDR2 SVGIG (reference sequence). This CDR3 is CSYFPYNEQFF. In DNA, the CDR3 is TGCAGCTATTTTCCCTACAATGAGCAGTTCTTC.

The CDR3 DNA is TGCGCCAGCAGCACCGGACAGGGCCGGGATCCCCTCCACTTT. Amino acid sequence: CASSTGQGRDPLHF. The chain is built from TRBV5-1 and TRBJ1-6; TRBD1 aligns across 8 bases. Germline loops: CDR1 SGHRS, CDR2 YFSETQ. V lost 4 bases and J lost 13; bases outside the gene matches: 10. The CDR3 extends over 14 amino acids.